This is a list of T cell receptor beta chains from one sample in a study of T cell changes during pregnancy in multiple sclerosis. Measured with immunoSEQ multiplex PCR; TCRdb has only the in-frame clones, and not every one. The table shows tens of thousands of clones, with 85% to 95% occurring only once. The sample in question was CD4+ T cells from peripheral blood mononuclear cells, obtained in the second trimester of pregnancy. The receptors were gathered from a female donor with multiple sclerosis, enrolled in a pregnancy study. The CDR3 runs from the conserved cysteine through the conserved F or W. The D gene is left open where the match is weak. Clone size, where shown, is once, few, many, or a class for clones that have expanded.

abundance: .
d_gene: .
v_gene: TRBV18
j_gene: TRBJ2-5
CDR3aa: CASSPVAGKETQYF
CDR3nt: TGTGCCAGCTCACCTGTAGCCGGAAAAGAGACCCAGTACTTC

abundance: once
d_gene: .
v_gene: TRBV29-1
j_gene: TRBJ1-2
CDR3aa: CSVLRAIGGYTF
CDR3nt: TGCAGCGTTCTGAGAGCGATTGGGGGCTACACCTTC

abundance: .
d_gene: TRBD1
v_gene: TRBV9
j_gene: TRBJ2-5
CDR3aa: CASSDGTARQETQYF
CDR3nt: TGTGCCAGCAGCGACGGGACAGCGAGACAAGAGACCCAGTACTTC

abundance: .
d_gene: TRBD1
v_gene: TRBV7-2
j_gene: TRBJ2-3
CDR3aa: CASSLRPRDRVTDTQYF
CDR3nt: TGTGCCAGCAGCTTAAGGCCTCGGGACAGGGTCACAGATACGCAGTATTTT

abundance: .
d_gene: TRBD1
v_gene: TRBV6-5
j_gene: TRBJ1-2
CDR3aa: CASSVLGRGYYGYTF
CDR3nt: TGTGCCAGCAGTGTACTCGGCAGGGGGTACTATGGCTACACCTTC

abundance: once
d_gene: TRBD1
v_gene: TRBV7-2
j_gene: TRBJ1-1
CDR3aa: CASSFTGTGKSEAFF
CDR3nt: TGTGCCAGCAGCTTTACCGGGACAGGGAAATCTGAAGCTTTCTTT

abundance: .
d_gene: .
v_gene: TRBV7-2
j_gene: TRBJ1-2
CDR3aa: CASSSHRVNGYTF
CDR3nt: TGTGCCAGCAGCTCACACAGGGTCAATGGCTACACCTTC

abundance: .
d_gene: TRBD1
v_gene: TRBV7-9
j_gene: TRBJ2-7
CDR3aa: CASSPRQGRAFAYEQYF
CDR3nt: TGTGCCAGCAGCCCAAGACAGGGACGAGCCTTTGCCTACGAGCAGTACTTC

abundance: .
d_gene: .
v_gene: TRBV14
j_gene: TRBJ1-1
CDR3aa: CASSRVPSEAFF
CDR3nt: TGTGCCAGCAGCCGCGTCCCCTCTGAAGCTTTCTTT

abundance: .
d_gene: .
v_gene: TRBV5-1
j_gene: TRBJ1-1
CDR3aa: CASSLEGPGQQKAFF
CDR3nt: TGCGCCAGCAGCTTGGAGGGCCCAGGGCAGCAGAAAGCTTTCTTT

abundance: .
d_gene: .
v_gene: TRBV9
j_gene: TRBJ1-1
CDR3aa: CASSARVNTEAFF
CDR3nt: TGTGCCAGCAGCGCCAGGGTCAACACTGAAGCTTTCTTT

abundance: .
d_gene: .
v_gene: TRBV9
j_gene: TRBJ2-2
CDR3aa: CASSPRLNTGELFF
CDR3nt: TGTGCCAGCAGCCCTCGACTGAACACCGGGGAGCTGTTTTTT

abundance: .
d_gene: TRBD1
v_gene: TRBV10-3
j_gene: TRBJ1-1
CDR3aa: CAISVRQGDTEAFF
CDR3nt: TGTGCCATCAGTGTAAGACAGGGAGACACTGAAGCTTTCTTT

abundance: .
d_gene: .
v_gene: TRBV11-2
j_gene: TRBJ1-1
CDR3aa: CASSIRTTTEAFF
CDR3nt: TGTGCCAGCAGTATAAGGACAACCACTGAAGCTTTCTTT

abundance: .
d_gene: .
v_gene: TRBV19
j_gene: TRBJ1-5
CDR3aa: CASSIDGLSNQPQHF
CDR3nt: TGTGCCAGTAGTATAGACGGGTTGAGCAATCAGCCCCAGCATTTT

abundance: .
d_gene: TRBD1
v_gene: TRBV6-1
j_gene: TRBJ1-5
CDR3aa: CASSGDRGQPQHF
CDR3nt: TGTGCCAGCAGTGGTGACAGGGGGCAGCCCCAGCATTTT

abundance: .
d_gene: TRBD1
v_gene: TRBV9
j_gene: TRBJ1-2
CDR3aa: CASSALTRQGAEGYTF
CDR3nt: TGTGCCAGCAGCGCCCTCACAAGACAGGGGGCAGAGGGCTACACCTTC

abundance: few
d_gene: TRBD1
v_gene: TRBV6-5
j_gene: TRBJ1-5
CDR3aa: CASSDRGSSNQPQHF
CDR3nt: TGTGCCAGCAGCGACAGGGGGTCAAGCAATCAGCCCCAGCATTTT

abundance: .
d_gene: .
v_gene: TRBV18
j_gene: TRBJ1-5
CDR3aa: CASSPGTFNQPQHF
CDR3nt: TGTGCCAGCTCACCGGGGACATTTAATCAGCCCCAGCATTTT

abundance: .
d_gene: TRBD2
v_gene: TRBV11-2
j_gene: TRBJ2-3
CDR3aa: CASSLVLGAGVGTDTQYF
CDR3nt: TGTGCCAGCAGCTTAGTTTTGGGAGCGGGGGTGGGCACAGATACGCAGTATTTT